Sequencing of this T cell receptor (beta chain) was carried out in a study of shared clonotypes between healthy human individuals. Study findings and constraints: At large depth, rarefaction still showed sorted-subset sequencing to be incomplete.

To note about this clone: Its antigen is undetermined.

Germline V CDR1 and CDR2: SGHRS, YFSETQ. The CDR3 runs 15 residues. Trimming took 5 bases from V and 0 from J, leaving 12 bases between them. The repertoire was sequenced with immunoSEQ multiplex PCR; TCRdb's copy has only in-frame clones and lacks some. The sample consists of approximately 2.1 million clones, 85% to 95% of them appearing once. The sample taken for sequencing was naive CD4+ T cells from PBMCs. The subset: CD45RA+ positively selected. The TCR was taken from a man younger than 30 in good health. Some clones in this sample may be carry-over from other donors' samples. This chain connects TRBV5-1 to TRBJ2-1; tentatively, D is TRBD2 (6 bases). DNA for the CDR3: TGCGCCAGCAGACGGGAGCGCGTCTCCTACAATGAGCAGTTCTTC. It translates to CASRRERVSYNEQFF.